This T cell receptor (beta chain) was recorded in a study of cytomegalovirus exposure and HLA in healthy donors. Findings of the study overall: Prior analysis indicated that the majority of TCR beta V segments exhibited productivity approximately 87% or approximately 30% of the time. CMV serostatus alone was available as immune exposure information. Analysis was performed later, and it showed HLA-associated TCR beta chains to be more clonally expanded than equally common others.

Concerning this clone itself: The antigen remains undetermined.

PCR used 60 Vbeta primers and 13 Jbeta primers. Data came from immunoSEQ multiplex PCR; TCRdb stores just in-frame clones and leaves some out. In total, the table holds some 200,000 clones. Germline CDR1 is ENHRY and CDR2 is SYGVKD. With 2 bases clipped from V and 9 bases from J, the junction kept 8 bases outside the gene matches. The CDR3 has 15 residues. The sequence was obtained from a man aged 25 to 45 in good health and CMV-seronegative. Sequencing was carried out using PBMCs. The chain combines TRBV10-3 with TRBJ1-5, with 9 bases aligning to TRBD1. CDR3 loop: CAISEGQGFSPPQHF. The CDR3 DNA reads TGTGCCATCAGTGAGGGACAGGGGTTTTCCCCGCCCCAGCATTTT.